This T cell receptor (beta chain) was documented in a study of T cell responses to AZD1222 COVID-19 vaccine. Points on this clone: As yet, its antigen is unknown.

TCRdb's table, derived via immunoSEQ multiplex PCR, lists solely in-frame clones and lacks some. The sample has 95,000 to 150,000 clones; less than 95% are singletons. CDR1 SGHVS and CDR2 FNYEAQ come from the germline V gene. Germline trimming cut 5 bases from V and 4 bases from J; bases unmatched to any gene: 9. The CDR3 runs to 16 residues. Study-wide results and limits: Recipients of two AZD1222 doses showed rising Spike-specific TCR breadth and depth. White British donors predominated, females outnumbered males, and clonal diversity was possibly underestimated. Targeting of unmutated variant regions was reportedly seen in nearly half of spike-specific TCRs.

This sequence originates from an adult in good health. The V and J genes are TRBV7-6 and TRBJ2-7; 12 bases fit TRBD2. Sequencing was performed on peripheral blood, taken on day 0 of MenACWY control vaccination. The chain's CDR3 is CASSLMTSGSVYEQYF. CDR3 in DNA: TGTGCCAGCAGCCTTATGACTAGCGGGAGTGTATACGAGCAGTACTTC.